This T cell receptor (beta chain) originates from a study of Ad26.COV2.S vaccination and SARS-CoV-2 variants. Study-wide results and limits: Measurements of TCR breadth and depth may have given underestimates of the total T cell responses.

In regard to this clone: The antigen is not known.

From germline, CDR1 is MGHRA and CDR2 YSYEKL. Trimming removed 0 bases at V and 7 bases at J, with 6 bases between. The CDR3 sequence is 13 residues long. TCRdb's copy holds only in-frame clones and misses some; the assay was immunoSEQ multiplex PCR. The table has some 350,000 clones, 92% seen once; the top ten hold 3% to 5%. This receptor was identified in a human donor who had recovered from COVID-19. The source material was peripheral blood, sampled after recovery from COVID-19. The gene calls are TRBV4-1 and TRBJ2-2; no firm D call. In DNA form, the CDR3 reads TGCGCCAGCAGCCAAGATCGTAACGGGGAGCTGTTTTTT. It yields the protein CASSQDRNGELFF.